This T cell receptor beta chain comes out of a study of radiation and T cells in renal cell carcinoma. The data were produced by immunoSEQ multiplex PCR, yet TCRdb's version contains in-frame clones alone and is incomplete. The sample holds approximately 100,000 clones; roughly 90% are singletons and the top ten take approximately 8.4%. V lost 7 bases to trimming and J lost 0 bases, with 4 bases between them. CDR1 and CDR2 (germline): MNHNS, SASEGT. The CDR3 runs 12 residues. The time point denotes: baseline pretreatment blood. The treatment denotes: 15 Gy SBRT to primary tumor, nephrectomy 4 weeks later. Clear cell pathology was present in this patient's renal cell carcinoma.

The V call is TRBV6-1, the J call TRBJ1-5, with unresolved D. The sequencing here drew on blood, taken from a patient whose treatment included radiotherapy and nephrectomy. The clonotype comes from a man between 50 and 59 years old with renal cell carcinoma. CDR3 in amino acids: CASIGSNQPQHF. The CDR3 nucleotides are TGTGCCAGCATTGGTAGCAATCAGCCCCAGCATTTT.